The clone carrying this T cell receptor beta chain was observed at least ten times. The record originates from a study of T cells after yellow fever vaccination. Across the study: By means of CD3, CD45RA, CCR7 and CD95, the EM, EMRA, CM and Tscm memory subsets were sorted. Study outcomes and limitations: Few clonotypes appeared in both CD4 and CD8 compartments.

Template switching by 5'RACE produced TCR cDNA, adding a universal primer site and UMIs. MiXCR, run by TCRdb on the 5' RACE reads, gives a single entry per CDR3 protein. The data show approximately 31,000 distinct CDR3 sequences, about 10% seen once. Trimming took 3 bases from V and 3 from J, leaving 21 bases between them. The CDR3 extends over 18 amino acids. Germline CDR1 reads MGHDK; CDR2 reads SYGVNS. This receptor was obtained from a young man who received the YFV17D yellow fever vaccine. The sequencing here drew on PBMCs, either bulk or a sorted T-cell subset (CD4+, CD8+, memory, or dextramer-sorted; not recorded which), taken less than 16 days after the first yellow fever vaccination. The V gene is TRBV25-1, the J gene TRBJ2-1; perhaps TRBD1 as D (6 bases). The CDR3 DNA reads TGTGCCAGCAGTGATCTGGACAGCCGCCAGGGCGGCTACAATGAGCAGTTCTTC. It specifies CASSDLDSRQGGYNEQFF. Supplemented by reference TRBV25-1 and TRBJ2-1, the full variable domain reads EADIYQTPRYLVIGTGKKITLECSQTMGHDKMYWYQQDPGMELHLIHYSYGVNSTEKGDLSSESTVSRIRTEHFPLTLESARPSHTSQYLCASSDLDSRQGGYNEQFFGPGTRLTVL.